This T cell receptor (beta chain) derives from a study of blood T cell repertoires in COVID-19. Generated by immunoSEQ multiplex PCR, the TCRdb table keeps only in-frame clones and is missing some. The table includes more than 110,000 clones, 84% detected once. Trimming cost V 8 bases and J 0 bases; bases outside gene matches: 12. This CDR3 has 16 residues. Germline assignment: CDR1 WSHSY and CDR2 SAAADI. This sequence joins TRBV10-2 and TRBJ2-7; TRBD2 aligns across 8 bases. The TCR sequence derives from a man aged 40-55 years with acute COVID-19. Sequencing was done on a sample of PBMCs or T cells enriched from blood (not recorded which). The CDR3 sequence: CASARGAGASSYEQYF. The CDR3 nucleotides are TGCGCCAGCGCCCGAGGAGCGGGGGCCTCCTCCTACGAGCAGTACTTC.